The 8 T cell receptor beta chains below come from one sample, sequenced in a study of blood T cell repertoires in COVID-19. Measured with immunoSEQ multiplex PCR; TCRdb has only the in-frame clones, and not every one. The repertoire holds more than 100,000 clones, 84% seen once, with 17% in the top ten. Input material: peripheral blood. These receptors originate from a woman aged 80 or over with acute or convalescent COVID-19.

The V and J genes are TRBV6-6 and TRBJ1-4; 8 nucleotides align to TRBD1. The V gene end was trimmed by 5 bases and the J gene end by 1 base; junction bases not matched to a gene: 9. Looked up from germline, CDR1 is MNHNY and CDR2 is SVGAGI (reference sequence). This CDR3 contains 17 residues. CDR3 amino acids: CASSRTGNWGTNEKLFF. CDR3 DNA sequence: TGTGCCAGCAGTCGGACAGGGAATTGGGGAACTAATGAAAAACTGTTTTTT.

The V gene is TRBV5-1, the J gene TRBJ1-6; weak D call: TRBD1 (6 bases). Germline loops: CDR1 SGHRS, CDR2 YFSETQ. Between the trimmed V and J ends, which lost 4 bases and 7 bases, there was a span of 15 bases. This CDR3 contains 15 residues. For the CDR3, the DNA is TGCGCCAGCAGCGCAACCGGGACACGGAATTCACCCCTCCACTTT. It codes for CASSATGTRNSPLHF.

The chain uses TRBV3-1 (or the pseudogene TRBV3-2) and TRBJ1-4; D possibly corresponds to TRBD1 (5 bases). V lost 2 bases and J 0 bases, leaving 10 bases between the germline ends. The CDR3 spans 16 residues. Germline V gives CDR1 LGHDT, CDR2 YNNKEL (reference sequence). In DNA form, the CDR3 reads TGTGCCAGCAGCCAAATCAGGGCCTCAACTAATGAAAAACTGTTTTTT. This encodes CASSQIRASTNEKLFF.

The chain carries TRBV19 and TRBJ1-1; 7 bases align to TRBD1. V shed 7 bases and J 1 base; nucleotides not matched to a gene: 9. The CDR3 sequence is 15 residues long. The V gene's germline CDR1 is LNHDA and CDR2 SQIVND (reference sequence). The CDR3 DNA reads TGTGCCAGTACCCTACAGGGGCGGAGGAACACTGAAGCTTTCTTT. It encodes CASTLQGRRNTEAFF. Full variable domain (missing parts from reference TRBV19 and TRBJ1-1): DGGITQSPKYLFRKEGQNVTLSCEQNLNHDAMYWYRQDPGQGLRLIYYSQIVNDFQKGDIAEGYSVSREKKESFPLTVTSAQKNPTAFYLCASTLQGRRNTEAFFGQGTRLTVV.

This sequence joins TRBV7-6 and TRBJ2-7; possible D gene TRBD1, 6 bases. Trimming shortened V by 5 bases and J by 5 bases, and 19 bases separated the two germline ends. Germline CDR1 is SGHVS and CDR2 is FNYEAQ. CDR3 length: 15 residues. The CDR3: CASSRNRDHKDEQYF. The CDR3 DNA reads TGTGCCAGCAGCCGGAACAGGGATCACAAGGACGAGCAGTACTTC.

This chain joins TRBV6-2 or TRBV6-3 and TRBJ2-7; D gene ambiguous. The V gene lost 0 bases and the J gene lost 6 bases, with 9 bases spanning the gap. The germline V gene has CDR1 MNHEY and CDR2 SVGEGT. The CDR3 has 13 residues. The CDR3 here is CASSYSESSEQYF. CDR3 bases: TGTGCCAGCAGTTACTCGGAGTCTTCCGAGCAGTACTTC.

The rearrangement links TRBV5-1 to TRBJ2-1; D perhaps matches TRBD2 (6 bases). The length of the CDR3 is 16 residues. Trimming cost V 1 base and J 4 bases, with 15 bases left between them. CDR1 is SGHRS and CDR2 is YFSETQ in the germline V gene. The CDR3 loop is CASSLSASVGYNEQFF. The CDR3 DNA follows: TGCGCCAGCAGCTTGTCGGCTAGCGTCGGATACAATGAGCAGTTCTTC.

The CDR3 loop is CASSYRGGGAPELFF. In nucleotides, the CDR3 is TGTGCCAGTAGTTATCGTGGAGGGGGGGCACCGGAGCTGTTTTTT. The rearrangement joins TRBV19 to TRBJ2-2, with D maybe TRBD2 (7 bases). The germline V and J ends were trimmed by 5 bases and 10 bases, with 20 bases remaining between them. This CDR3 spans 15 amino acids. Germline V gene data show CDR1 as LNHDA and CDR2 as SQIVND (reference sequence).